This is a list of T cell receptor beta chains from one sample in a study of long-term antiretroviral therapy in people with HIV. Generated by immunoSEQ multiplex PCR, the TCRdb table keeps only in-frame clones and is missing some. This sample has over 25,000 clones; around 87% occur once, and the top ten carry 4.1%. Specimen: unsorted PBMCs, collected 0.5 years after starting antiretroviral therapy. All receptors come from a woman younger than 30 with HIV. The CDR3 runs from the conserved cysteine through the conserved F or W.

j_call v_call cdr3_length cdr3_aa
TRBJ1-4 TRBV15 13 CATSGWTDEKLFF
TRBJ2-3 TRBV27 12 CASSPHTDTQYF
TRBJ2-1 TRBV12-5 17 CASGLNPLALGTNEQFF
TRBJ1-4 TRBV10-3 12 CATRQGNEKLFF
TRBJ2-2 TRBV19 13 CASSIGGAGELFF
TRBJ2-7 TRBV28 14 CASRMIGRVSPEYF
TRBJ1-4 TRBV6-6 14 CASSIYGTNEKLFF
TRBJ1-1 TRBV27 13 CASSTGLNTEAFF
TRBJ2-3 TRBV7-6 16 CASSLVTYDSTDTQYF
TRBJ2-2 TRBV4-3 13 CASSQDRYPELFF